The TCR beta chain under discussion was sequenced for a study of Ad26.COV2.S vaccination and SARS-CoV-2 variants. Germline V gives CDR1 GTSNPN, CDR2 SVGIG (reference sequence). Trimming removed 7 bases from V and 8 bases from J, with 16 bases in between. This CDR3 is built from 12 residues. The sample's treatment: some 20 received Ad26.COV2.S at low or high dose, single or two shots; about 5 received placebo; per-sample allocation not given. Collection of samples fell on day 63 after the first vaccine or placebo injection. Regarding the study as a whole: There was reportedly substantial breadth in spike-specific CD8+ and CD4+ T cell responses after vaccination.

Sequencing was performed with immunoSEQ multiplex PCR; in TCRdb, only in-frame clones are kept and a portion is missing. The sample carries about 680,000 clones, 89% recorded once. Note on this clone: Its antigen is unknown.

The starting material was peripheral blood, obtained in a trial of Ad26.COV2.S vaccine versus placebo. The chain combines TRBV30 with TRBJ2-3; D possibly matches TRBD1 or TRBD2 (5 bases each). The source is a person aged 18-65 years who received the Ad26.COV2.S COVID-19 vaccine or a placebo. The CDR3 protein is CAYGTLEGTQYF. In nucleotides, the CDR3 is TGTGCCTACGGGACGCTCGAGGGTACGCAGTATTTT.